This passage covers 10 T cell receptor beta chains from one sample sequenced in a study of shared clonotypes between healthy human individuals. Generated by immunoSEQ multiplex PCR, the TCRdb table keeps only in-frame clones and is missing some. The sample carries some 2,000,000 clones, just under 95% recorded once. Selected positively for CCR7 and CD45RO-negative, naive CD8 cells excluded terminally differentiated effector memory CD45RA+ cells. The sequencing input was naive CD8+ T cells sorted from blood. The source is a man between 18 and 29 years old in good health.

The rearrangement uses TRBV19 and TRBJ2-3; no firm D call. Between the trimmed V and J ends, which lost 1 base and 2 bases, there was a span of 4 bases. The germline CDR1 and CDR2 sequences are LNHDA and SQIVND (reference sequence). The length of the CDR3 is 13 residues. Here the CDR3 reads CASSIALTDTQYF. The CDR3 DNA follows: TGTGCCAGTAGTATAGCCCTCACAGATACGCAGTATTTT.

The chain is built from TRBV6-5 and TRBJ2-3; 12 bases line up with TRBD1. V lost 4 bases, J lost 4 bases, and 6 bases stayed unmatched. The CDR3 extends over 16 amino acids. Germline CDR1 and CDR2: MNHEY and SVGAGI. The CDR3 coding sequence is TGTGCCAGCAGTTTCTCGGGGACAGGGGGCTCAGATACGCAGTATTTT. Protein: CASSFSGTGGSDTQYF.

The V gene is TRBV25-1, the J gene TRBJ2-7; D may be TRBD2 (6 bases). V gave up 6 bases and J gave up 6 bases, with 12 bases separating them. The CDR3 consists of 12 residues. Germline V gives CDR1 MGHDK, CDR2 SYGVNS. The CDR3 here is CASSSPGSEQYF. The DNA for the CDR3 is TGTGCCAGCAGCTCCCCCGGGAGCGAGCAGTACTTC.

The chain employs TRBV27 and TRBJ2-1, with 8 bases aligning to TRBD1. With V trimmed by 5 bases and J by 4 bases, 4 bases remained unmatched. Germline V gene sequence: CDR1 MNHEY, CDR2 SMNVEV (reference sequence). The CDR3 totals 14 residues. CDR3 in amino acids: CASSLRTGYNEQFF. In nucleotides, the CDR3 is TGTGCCAGCAGTCTAAGGACAGGGTACAATGAGCAGTTCTTC.

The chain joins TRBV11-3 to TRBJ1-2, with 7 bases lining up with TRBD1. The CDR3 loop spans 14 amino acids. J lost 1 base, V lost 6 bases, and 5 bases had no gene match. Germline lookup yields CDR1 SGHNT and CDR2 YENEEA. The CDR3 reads CASRPGTVNYGYTF. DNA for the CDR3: TGTGCCAGCAGACCCGGGACAGTTAACTATGGCTACACCTTC. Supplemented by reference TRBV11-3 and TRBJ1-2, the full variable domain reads EAGVVQSPRYKIIEKKQPVAFWCNPISGHNTLYWYLQNLGQGPELLIRYENEEAVDDSQLPKDRFSAERLKGVDSTLKIQPAELGDSAVYLCASRPGTVNYGYTFGSGTRLTVV.

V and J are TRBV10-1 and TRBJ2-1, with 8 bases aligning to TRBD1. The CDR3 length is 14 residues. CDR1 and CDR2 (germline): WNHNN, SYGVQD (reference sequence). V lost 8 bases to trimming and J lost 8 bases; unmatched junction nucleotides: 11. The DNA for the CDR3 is TGCGCCAGCGGCGGCAGGGGGCGAGGTCATGAGCAGTTCTTC. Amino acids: CASGGRGRGHEQFF.

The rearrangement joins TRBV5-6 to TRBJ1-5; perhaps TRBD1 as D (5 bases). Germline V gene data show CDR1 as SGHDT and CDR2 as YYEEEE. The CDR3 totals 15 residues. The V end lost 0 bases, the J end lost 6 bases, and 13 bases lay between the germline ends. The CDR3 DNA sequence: TGTGCCAGCAGCTTGGCCAGGGAAGGTAGTCAGCCCCAGCATTTT. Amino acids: CASSLAREGSQPQHF.

CDR3 sequence reads: CASSYAVGGWETQYF. The CDR3, as DNA: TGTGCCAGCAGCTACGCAGTAGGGGGTTGGGAGACCCAGTACTTC. This rearrangement joins TRBV5-8 to TRBJ2-5, with D possibly matching TRBD1 (6 bases). CDR1 and CDR2 from the germline V gene are SGHTS and YDEGEE. The CDR3 runs to 15 residues. With 3 bases removed from V and 5 bases from J, the gap between germline ends came to 17 bases.

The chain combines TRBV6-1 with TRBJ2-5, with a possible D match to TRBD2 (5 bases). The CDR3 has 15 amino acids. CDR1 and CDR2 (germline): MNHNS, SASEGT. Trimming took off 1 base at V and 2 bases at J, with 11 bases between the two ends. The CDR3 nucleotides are TGTGCCAGCAGTGAAGATGAGGGATTGCAAGAGACCCAGTACTTC. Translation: CASSEDEGLQETQYF.

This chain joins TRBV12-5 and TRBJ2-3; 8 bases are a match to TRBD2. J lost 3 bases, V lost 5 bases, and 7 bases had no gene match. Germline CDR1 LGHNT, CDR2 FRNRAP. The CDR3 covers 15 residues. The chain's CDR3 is CASGQSGGPTDTQYF. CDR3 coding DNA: TGTGCTAGTGGTCAATCGGGAGGGCCGACAGATACGCAGTATTTT.